This TCR beta chain was profiled in a study of blood T cell repertoires in COVID-19. Study background: Samples representing acute and convalescent COVID-19 were sourced from the United States, Italy and Spain. Sources were T cells, B-cell-depleted T cells, or PBMCs; the material itself was cDNA or gDNA.

Original handling: Amplified reference gene primers provided the basis for estimating nucleated cell counts. This table comes from immunoSEQ multiplex PCR, and its TCRdb copy is limited to in-frame clones, with some not included. That table furnishes V, J and clone size, whereas the DNA furnished D and trimming. Seen here are over 50,000 clones, about 87% observed once, and the top ten hold over 6.5%. Germline CDR1 SGHVS, CDR2 FQNEAQ. Trimming stripped 0 bases from V and 2 bases from J, with 15 bases between. The CDR3 covers 17 residues. What was sequenced was peripheral blood. This clonotype originated in a man aged 55-75 years with acute or convalescent COVID-19. The chain carries TRBV7-8 and TRBJ2-3; possibly TRBD2 for D (6 bases). The CDR3 protein is CASSLALARDFTDTQYF. DNA of the CDR3: TGTGCCAGCAGCTTAGCACTTGCAAGGGACTTCACAGATACGCAGTATTTT.